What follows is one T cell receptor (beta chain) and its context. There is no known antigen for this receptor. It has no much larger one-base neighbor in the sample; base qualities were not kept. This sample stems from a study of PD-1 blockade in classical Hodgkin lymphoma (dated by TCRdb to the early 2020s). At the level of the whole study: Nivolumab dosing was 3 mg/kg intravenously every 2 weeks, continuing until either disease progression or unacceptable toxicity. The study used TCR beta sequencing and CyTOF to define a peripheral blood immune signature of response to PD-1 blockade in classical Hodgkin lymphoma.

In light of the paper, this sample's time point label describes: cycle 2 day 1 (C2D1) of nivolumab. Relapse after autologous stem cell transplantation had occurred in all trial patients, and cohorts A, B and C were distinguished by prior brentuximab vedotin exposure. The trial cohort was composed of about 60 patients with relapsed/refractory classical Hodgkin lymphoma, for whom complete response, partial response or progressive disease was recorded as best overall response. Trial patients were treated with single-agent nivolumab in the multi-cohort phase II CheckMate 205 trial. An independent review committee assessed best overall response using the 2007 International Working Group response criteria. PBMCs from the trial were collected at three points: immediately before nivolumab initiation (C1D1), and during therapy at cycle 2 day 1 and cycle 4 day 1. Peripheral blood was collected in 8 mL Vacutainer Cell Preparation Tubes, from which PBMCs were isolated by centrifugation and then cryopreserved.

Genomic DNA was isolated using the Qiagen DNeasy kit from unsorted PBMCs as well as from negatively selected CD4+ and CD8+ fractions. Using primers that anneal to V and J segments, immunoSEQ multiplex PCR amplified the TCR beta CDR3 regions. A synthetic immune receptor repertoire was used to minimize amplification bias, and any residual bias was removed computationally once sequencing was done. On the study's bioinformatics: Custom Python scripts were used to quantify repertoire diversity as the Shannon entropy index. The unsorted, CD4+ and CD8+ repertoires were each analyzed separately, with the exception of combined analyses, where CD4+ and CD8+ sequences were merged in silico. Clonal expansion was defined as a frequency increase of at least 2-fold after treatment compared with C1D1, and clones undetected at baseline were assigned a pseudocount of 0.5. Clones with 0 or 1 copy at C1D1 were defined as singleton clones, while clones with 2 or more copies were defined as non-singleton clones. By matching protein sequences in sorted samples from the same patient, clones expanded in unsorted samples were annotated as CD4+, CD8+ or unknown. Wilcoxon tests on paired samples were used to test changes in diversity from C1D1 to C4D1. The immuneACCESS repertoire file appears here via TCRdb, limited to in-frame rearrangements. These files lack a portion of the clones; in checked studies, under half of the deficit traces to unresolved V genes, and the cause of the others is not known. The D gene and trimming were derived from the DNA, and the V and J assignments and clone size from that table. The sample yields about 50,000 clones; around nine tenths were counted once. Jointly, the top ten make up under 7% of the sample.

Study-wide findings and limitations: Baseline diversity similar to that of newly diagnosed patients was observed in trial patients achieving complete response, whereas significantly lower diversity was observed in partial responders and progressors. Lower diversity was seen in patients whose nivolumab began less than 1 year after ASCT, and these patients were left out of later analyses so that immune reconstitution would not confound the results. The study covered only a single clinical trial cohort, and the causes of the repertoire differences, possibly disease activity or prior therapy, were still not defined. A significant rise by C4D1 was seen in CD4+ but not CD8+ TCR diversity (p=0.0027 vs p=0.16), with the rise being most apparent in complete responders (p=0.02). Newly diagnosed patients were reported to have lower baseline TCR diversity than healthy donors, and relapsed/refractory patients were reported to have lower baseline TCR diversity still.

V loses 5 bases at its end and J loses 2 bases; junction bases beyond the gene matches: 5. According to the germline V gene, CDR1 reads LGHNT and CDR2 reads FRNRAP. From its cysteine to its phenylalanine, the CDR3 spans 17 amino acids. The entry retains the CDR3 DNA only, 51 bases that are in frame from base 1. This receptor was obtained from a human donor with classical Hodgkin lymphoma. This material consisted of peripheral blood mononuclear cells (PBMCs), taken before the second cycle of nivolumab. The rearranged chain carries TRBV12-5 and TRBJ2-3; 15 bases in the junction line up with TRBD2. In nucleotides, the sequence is TGTGCTAGTGGTACGGGACTAGCGGGGGGAATCACAGATACGCAGTATTTT. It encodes CASGTGLAGGITDTQYF.